This paragraph covers one TCR beta chain sequence. Its antigen remains unidentified. These data belong to a study of identical twins. Template switching introduced a universal primer site, and the cDNA bore unique molecular identifiers. TCRdb ran MiXCR on the 5' RACE reads and lists one entry per CDR3 protein. The sample shows about 890,000 distinct CDR3 sequences, approximately 13% of them seen only once. Whole-study results and caveats: Out-of-frame beta sequences exhibited a weaker degree of excess twin sharing. Modelling underestimated the level of out-of-frame TCR alpha sharing observed in monozygotic twins.

The V end lost 6 bases, the J end lost 8 bases, and 18 bases lay between the germline ends. The CDR3 is 14 amino acids. Germline V CDR1 and CDR2: SEHNR, FQNEAQ (reference sequence). Each donor was a healthy Caucasian. The data were also submitted as part of a second study, on yellow fever vaccine responses in identical twins.

This TCR was sampled from a woman younger than 30 in good health. The chain combines TRBV7-9 with TRBJ2-3, with D maybe TRBD1 (6 bases). The sequencing input was PBMCs. The CDR3 DNA sequence: TGTGCCAGCAGTCTAAATCAGGGGCACGGTACGCAGTATTTT. This translates into CASSLNQGHGTQYF.